This TCR beta chain was captured in a study of CD8+ T cells in alopecia areata. Peripheral blood samples and lesional scalp punch biopsies were obtained from alopecia areata patients. A FACSAria was used to sort CD4+ and CD8+ T cells. These cells came from PBMCs. This clone was counted only a few times. The antigen is undetermined. There are 18 residues in the CDR3. With 4 bases clipped from V and 0 bases from J, the junction kept 14 bases outside the gene matches. The germline V gene has CDR1 SGHTA and CDR2 FQGNSA. Study findings and constraints: Sharing of TCRs across patients appeared less clear than in mice, possibly for HLA-related reasons. Higher clonality and more expanded CD8+ clones appeared in lesional than normal scalp.

Sequencing used cDNA as its template, made by extracting RNA and reverse transcribing it. Profiling relied on immunoSEQ multiplex PCR, and the TCRdb table lists in-frame clones only, not all of them. The table includes 110,000 or so clones, 45% to 60% detected once. The genes are TRBV7-2 and TRBJ2-5, with 7 bases aligning to TRBD2. Material: NKG2D-low CD8+ T cells sorted from blood. This receptor was identified in a human donor with alopecia areata. The CDR3 protein is CASSSTRASGMYQETQYF. In nucleotides, the CDR3 is TGTGCCAGCAGCTCAACCCGGGCGAGCGGGATGTACCAAGAGACCCAGTACTTC.